A single sample is the source of the 8 T cell receptor beta chains below, sequenced in a study of chemoradiotherapy in HPV16-positive cancers. TCRdb's table, derived via immunoSEQ multiplex PCR, lists solely in-frame clones and lacks some. The sample holds 25,000 to 30,000 clones, around nine tenths seen once. The specimen was blood, collected from a patient who underwent chemoradiotherapy. The origin of the receptors is a human donor with HPV-associated anogenital cancer.

J is TRBJ1-4 and V is TRBV5-1; TRBD1 is a possible D gene (5 bases). Looked up from germline, CDR1 is SGHRS and CDR2 is YFSETQ. V was cut by 2 bases and J by 0 bases, with 11 bases left in between. The CDR3 runs 16 residues. CDR3 region: CASSFGGTATNEKLFF. DNA of the CDR3: TGCGCCAGCAGCTTTGGAGGGACGGCAACTAATGAAAAACTGTTTTTT. Full variable domain (missing parts from reference TRBV5-1 and TRBJ1-4): KAGVTQTPRYLIKTRGQQVTLSCSPISGHRSVSWYQQTPGQGLQFLFEYFSETQRNKGNFPGRFSGRQFSNSRSEMNVSTLELGDSALYLCASSFGGTATNEKLFFGSGTQLSVL.

This clone was observed a single time. V usage is TRBV18 and J usage is TRBJ2-1; possible D gene TRBD2, 5 bases. Germline V lookup: CDR1 KGHSH, CDR2 LQKENI. V lost 4 bases, J lost 0 bases, and 10 bases lay in between. This CDR3 is built from 15 residues. The CDR3 reads CASSRERSSYNEQFF. Written as DNA, the CDR3 is TGTGCCAGCTCACGGGAGCGGAGCTCCTACAATGAGCAGTTCTTC.

This clone was recorded once. The chain joins TRBV18 to TRBJ2-5; the D gene could be TRBD1 or TRBD2 (6 bases each). This CDR3 has 16 residues. Trimming took 5 bases from V and 5 from J, leaving 21 bases between them. Looked up from germline, CDR1 is KGHSH and CDR2 is LQKENI. This CDR3 reads CASSSGLEDSVETQYF. The DNA for the CDR3 is TGTGCCAGCTCATCGGGACTGGAGGACAGCGTTGAGACCCAGTACTTC.

This chain joins TRBV7-8 and TRBJ1-1; a possible D gene is TRBD1 (6 bases). This CDR3 region has 16 residues. V gave up 4 bases and J gave up 0 bases, with 15 bases separating them. CDR1 is SGHVS, CDR2 FQNEAQ, per germline. CDR3 sequence (DNA): TGTGCCAGCAGCTCCTACAGGGCGGTCATGAACACTGAAGCTTTCTTT. Translating gives CASSSYRAVMNTEAFF. Filled out from reference TRBV7-8 and TRBJ1-1, the complete variable domain reads GAGVSQSPRYKVAKRGQDVALRCDPISGHVSLFWYQQALGQGPEFLTYFQNEAQLDKSGLPSDRFFAERPEGSVSTLKIQRTQQEDSAVYLCASSSYRAVMNTEAFFGQGTRLTVV.

The chain carries TRBV19 and TRBJ2-7, with TRBD1 as a possible D gene (6 bases). The germline CDR1 and CDR2 sequences are LNHDA and SQIVND (reference sequence). The CDR3 totals 15 residues. The V gene lost 0 bases and the J gene lost 3 bases, with 12 bases spanning the gap. The CDR3 coding sequence is TGTGCCAGTAGTATAGATGTGGGACAAATCTACGAGCAGTACTTC. It encodes CASSIDVGQIYEQYF.

This clone was detected only once. The rearrangement links TRBV14 to TRBJ1-6, with D possibly matching TRBD1 (5 bases). CDR1 SGHDN and CDR2 FVKESK come from the germline V gene. V lost 0 bases and J lost 5, with 11 bases in between. The CDR3 runs 16 residues. In DNA form, the CDR3 reads TGTGCCAGCAGCCAAGATCATGGGGGGGATAATTCACCCCTCCACTTT. Translating gives CASSQDHGGDNSPLHF.

The chain combines TRBV5-8 with TRBJ2-7; 9 bases align to TRBD2. This CDR3 is built from 13 residues. Germline V CDR1 and CDR2: SGHTS, YDEGEE. The V gene end was trimmed by 2 bases and the J gene end by 5 bases; junction bases not matched to a gene: 2. The CDR3 is CASSFGGGDEQYF. The CDR3 nucleotides read TGTGCCAGCAGCTTTGGCGGGGGGGACGAGCAGTACTTC.

The chain joins TRBV7-6 to TRBJ2-1; 9 bases agree with TRBD2. The CDR3 is 20 residues long. The V segment lost 0 bases and the J segment 0 bases; nucleotides outside the gene matches: 12. Per germline, CDR1 SGHVS and CDR2 FNYEAQ. CDR3 loop: CASSLAGYASGTRSYNEQFF. CDR3 coding DNA: TGTGCCAGCAGCTTAGCAGGTTATGCTAGCGGGACCCGCTCCTACAATGAGCAGTTCTTC. The whole variable domain, filled in from reference TRBV7-6 and TRBJ2-1, reads GAGVSQSPRYKVTKRGQDVALRCDPISGHVSLYWYRQALGQGPEFLTYFNYEAQQDKSGLPNDRFSAERPEGSISTLTIQRTEQRDSAMYRCASSLAGYASGTRSYNEQFFGPGTRLTVL.